The TCR beta chain described here comes from a study of cytomegalovirus exposure and HLA in healthy donors. Points from the study as a whole: In a later analysis, several top co-occurrence clusters appeared linked to parvovirus B19, influenza, CMV and Epstein-Barr virus. It was confirmed in vitro that a few of the CMV-associated chains were specific for CMV antigens. The study recorded 164 TCR beta chains that were cytomegalovirus-associated.

In the PCR, 60 Vbeta and 13 Jbeta primers were used. Sequencing was performed with immunoSEQ multiplex PCR; in TCRdb, only in-frame clones are kept and a portion is missing. The profile shows 160,000 or so clones, roughly 79% of them singletons. This clone is a singleton in its sample. The antigen is undetermined. Germline V gives CDR1 SGHNT, CDR2 YENEEA. The ends lost 2 bases at V and 2 bases at J; junction bases unmatched: 5. This CDR3 is 16 amino acids long. The rearrangement links TRBV11-3 to TRBJ2-2, with 7 bases identical to TRBD2. The source of this sequence is a man aged 25 to 40 in good health and CMV-seronegative. The sample consisted of PBMCs. CDR3 protein: CASSLMAGVNTGELFF. The CDR3, as DNA: TGTGCCAGCAGCTTAATGGCGGGGGTCAACACCGGGGAGCTGTTTTTT.